These 15 T cell receptor beta chains share one sample of origin, sequenced in a study of T cell responses to AZD1222 COVID-19 vaccine. Sequencing used immunoSEQ multiplex PCR; TCRdb keeps in-frame clones, though not all of them. The table has fewer than 110,000 clones, around 91% seen once; the top ten hold about 48%. The sequencing used peripheral blood, collected on day 0 of AZD1222 vaccination. The receptors here all came from an adult in good health.

The genes are TRBV5-1 and TRBJ2-1, with 10 bases identical to TRBD2. Germline loops: CDR1 SGHRS, CDR2 YFSETQ. The J segment lost 3 bases and the V segment lost 0 bases, leaving 3 bases of the junction unmatched. The CDR3 totals 16 residues. The CDR3 here is CASSLVLAGVYNEQFF. For the CDR3, the DNA is TGCGCCAGCAGCTTGGTTCTAGCGGGAGTCTACAATGAGCAGTTCTTC.

The V call is TRBV4-1, the J call TRBJ1-1; D gene ambiguous. CDR3 length equals 13 residues. The V gene's germline CDR1 is MGHRA and CDR2 YSYEKL. V was trimmed by 4 bases and J by 1 base, leaving 7 bases between them. The CDR3 DNA reads TGCGCCAGCAGCCCAGCGGGGAACACTGAAGCTTTCTTT. Its translation is CASSPAGNTEAFF.

This rearrangement joins TRBV9 to TRBJ1-2; D may be TRBD1 (5 bases). From germline, CDR1 is SGDLS and CDR2 YYNGEE. This CDR3 region has 14 residues. V was shortened by 0 bases and J by 10 bases, with 16 bases between the two germline ends. In nucleotides, the CDR3 is TGTGCCAGCAGCGTAGCGAGTTGGAGGGGCGACTACACCTTC. Translation gives CASSVASWRGDYTF.

The rearrangement joins TRBV6-5 to TRBJ2-1, with 14 nucleotides matching TRBD2. The V and J ends lost 9 bases and 7 bases, in that order; junction bases with no gene match: 2. Germline V gene sequence: CDR1 MNHEY, CDR2 SVGAGI. CDR3 size: 13 residues. The CDR3 sequence is CARTSGRENEQFF. CDR3 in DNA: TGTGCCAGGACTAGCGGGAGGGAGAATGAGCAGTTCTTC.

The genes are TRBV5-1 and TRBJ1-2, with 9 bases matching TRBD1. CDR3 length: 13 amino acids. CDR1 is SGHRS, CDR2 YFSETQ, per germline. Trimming at V came to 6 bases and at J to 4 bases, leaving 4 bases not matched to a gene. The CDR3 spells CASTPGQGYGYTF. CDR3 DNA sequence: TGCGCCAGCACCCCGGGACAGGGCTATGGCTACACCTTC.

This chain joins TRBV9 and TRBJ2-5; 7 nucleotides agree with TRBD2. Unmatched junction bases numbered 7, after V lost 3 bases and J lost 5 bases. Germline values: CDR1 SGDLS, CDR2 YYNGEE. The CDR3 sequence is 14 residues long. CDR3 sequence (DNA): TGTGCCAGCAGCGGAGGAGGGACTATTGAGACCCAGTACTTC. Its translation: CASSGGGTIETQYF.

The genes are TRBV10-2 and TRBJ2-3; D unclear. The CDR3 extends over 13 amino acids. The germline CDR1 and CDR2 sequences are WSHSY and SAAADI. The V end was cut by 2 bases, the J end by 2 bases, with 5 bases between. The CDR3 loop reads CASSEGFTDTQYF. The CDR3 DNA is TGCGCCAGCAGTGAGGGGTTCACAGATACGCAGTATTTT.

This chain connects TRBV4-3 to TRBJ2-7; D gene uncertain. From germline, CDR1 is LGHNA and CDR2 YSLEER. CDR3 length: 15 residues. The ends were cut back, 2 bases at V and 3 bases at J, with 14 bases in the middle. CDR3 nucleotide sequence: TGCGCCAGCAGCCAACAAAGGACGGATTTCTACGAGCAGTACTTC. Protein: CASSQQRTDFYEQYF.

The rearrangement uses TRBV11-2 and TRBJ2-3; 8 positions agree with TRBD1. Germline loops: CDR1 SGHAT, CDR2 FQNNGV. CDR3 length equals 13 residues. Unmatched junction bases numbered 3, after V lost 5 bases and J lost 5 bases. The CDR3 nucleotides read TGTGCCAGCAGCCGTGACAGGGGAGATACGCAGTATTTT. It codes for CASSRDRGDTQYF. The full variable domain, in which reference TRBV11-2 and TRBJ2-3 provide the parts outside the CDR3, is EAGVAQSPRYKIIEKRQSVAFWCNPISGHATLYWYQQILGQGPKLLIQFQNNGVVDDSQLPKDRFSAERLKGVDSTLKIQPAKLEDSAVYLCASSRDRGDTQYFGPGTRLTVL.

The V call is TRBV15, the J call TRBJ1-3; D not certain. V was trimmed by 0 bases and J by 0 bases, leaving 6 bases between them. The CDR3 runs 15 residues. Germline V gene sequence: CDR1 LNHNV, CDR2 YYDKDF (reference sequence). The CDR3 DNA follows: TGTGCCACCAGCAGAGACCTCGGCTCTGGAAACACCATATATTTT. This sequence encodes CATSRDLGSGNTIYF.

The J gene is TRBJ1-2, the V gene TRBV27, with TRBD1 matching over 7 bases. V lost 5 bases and J lost 2; bases outside the gene matches: 14. Germline CDR1 MNHEY, CDR2 SMNVEV (reference sequence). CDR3 length equals 17 residues. In nucleotides, the CDR3 is TGTGCCAGCAGTCGCTTGAACAGGGGCAGCAGCAACTATGGCTACACCTTC. It is translated as CASSRLNRGSSNYGYTF.

This clone was recorded once. This sequence joins TRBV7-8 and TRBJ1-6; 7 nucleotides agree with TRBD1. Per germline, CDR1 SGHVS and CDR2 FQNEAQ. V shed 1 base, J shed 5 bases, and the junction held 2 bases outside the gene matches. The CDR3 length is 15 residues. CDR3 sequence (DNA): TGTGCCAGCAGCTTAGAACAGGGGAATAATTCACCCCTCCACTTT. Translated: CASSLEQGNNSPLHF.

The chain has TRBV7-2 and TRBJ2-2; TRBD1 matches 7 bases. The CDR3 is 15 residues long. The germline CDR1 and CDR2 sequences are SGHTA and FQGNSA. The J segment lost 5 bases and the V segment lost 5 bases, leaving 8 bases of the junction unmatched. CDR3 nucleotides: TGTGCCAGCAGCCTCGGACAGGTGGGGACCGGGGAGCTGTTTTTT. The encoded protein is CASSLGQVGTGELFF.

The chain carries TRBV19 and TRBJ1-1, with D maybe TRBD1 (6 bases). The CDR3 spans 14 residues. Trimming took off 5 bases at V and 0 bases at J, with 10 bases between the two ends. Germline V gives CDR1 LNHDA, CDR2 SQIVND (reference sequence). CDR3 nucleotide sequence: TGTGCCAGTAGTGAGGACAGAATGAACACTGAAGCTTTCTTT. Translating it yields CASSEDRMNTEAFF.

The CDR3 loop reads CASSQDRVSAEQYF. The DNA of the CDR3 is TGTGCCAGCAGCCAGGACAGGGTGTCGGCTGAGCAGTACTTC. V gene TRBV7-9 combines with J gene TRBJ2-7; 8 bases are shared with TRBD1. Germline assignment: CDR1 SEHNR and CDR2 FQNEAQ (reference sequence). This CDR3 comprises 14 residues. Germline trimming cut 5 bases from V and 7 bases from J; bases unmatched to any gene: 10.